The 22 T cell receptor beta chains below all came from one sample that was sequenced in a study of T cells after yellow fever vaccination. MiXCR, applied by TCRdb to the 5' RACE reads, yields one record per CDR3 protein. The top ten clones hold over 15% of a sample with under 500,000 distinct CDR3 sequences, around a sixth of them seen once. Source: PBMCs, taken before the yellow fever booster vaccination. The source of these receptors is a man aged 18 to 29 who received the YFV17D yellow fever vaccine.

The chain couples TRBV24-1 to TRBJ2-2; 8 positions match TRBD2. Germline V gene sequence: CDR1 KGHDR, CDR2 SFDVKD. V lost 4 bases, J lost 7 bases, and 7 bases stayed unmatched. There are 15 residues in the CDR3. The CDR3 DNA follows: TGTGCCACCAGTGACCCACTAGCGGCGGGCGGGGAGCTGTTTTTT. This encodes CATSDPLAAGGELFF.

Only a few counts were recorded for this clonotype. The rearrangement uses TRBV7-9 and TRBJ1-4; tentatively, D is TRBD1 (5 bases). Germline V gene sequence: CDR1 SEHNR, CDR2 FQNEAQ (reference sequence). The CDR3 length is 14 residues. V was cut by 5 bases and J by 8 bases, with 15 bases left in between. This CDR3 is CASSRNGATEKLFF. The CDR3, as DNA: TGTGCCAGCAGCCGAAACGGGGCGACAGAAAAACTGTTTTTT.

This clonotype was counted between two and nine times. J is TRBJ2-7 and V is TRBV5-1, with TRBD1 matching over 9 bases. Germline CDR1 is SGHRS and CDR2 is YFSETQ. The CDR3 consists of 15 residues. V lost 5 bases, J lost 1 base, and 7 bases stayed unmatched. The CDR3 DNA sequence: TGCGCCAGCAGTACCGGGGGACAGGGATCCTACGAGCAGTACGTC. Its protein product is CASSTGGQGSYEQYV.

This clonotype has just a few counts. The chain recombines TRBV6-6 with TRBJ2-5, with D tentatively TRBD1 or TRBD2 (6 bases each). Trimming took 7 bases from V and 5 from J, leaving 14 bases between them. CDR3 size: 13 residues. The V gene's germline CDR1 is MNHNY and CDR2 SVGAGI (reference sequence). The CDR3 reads CASNVQGLETQYF. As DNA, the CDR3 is TGTGCCAGCAACGTACAGGGACTTGAGACCCAGTACTTC.

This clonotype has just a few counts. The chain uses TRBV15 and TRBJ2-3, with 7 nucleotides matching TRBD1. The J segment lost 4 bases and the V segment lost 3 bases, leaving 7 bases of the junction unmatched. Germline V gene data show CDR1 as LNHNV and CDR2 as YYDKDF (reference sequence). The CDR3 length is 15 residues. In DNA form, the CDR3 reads TGTGCCACCAGCAGCCGGACAGGTGGACCAGATACGCAGTATTTT. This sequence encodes CATSSRTGGPDTQYF.

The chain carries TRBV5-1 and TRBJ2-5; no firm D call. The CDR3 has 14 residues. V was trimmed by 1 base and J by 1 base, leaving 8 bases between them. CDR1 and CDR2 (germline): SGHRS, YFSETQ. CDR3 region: CASSLSFRQETQYF. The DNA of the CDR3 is TGCGCCAGCAGCTTGTCGTTTCGCCAAGAGACCCAGTACTTC.

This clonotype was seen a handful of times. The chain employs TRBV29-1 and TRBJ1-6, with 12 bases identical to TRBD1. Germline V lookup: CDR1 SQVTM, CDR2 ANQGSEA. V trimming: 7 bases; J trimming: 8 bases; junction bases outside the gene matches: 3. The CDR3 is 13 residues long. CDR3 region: CSAGTGGDSPLHF. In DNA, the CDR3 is TGCAGCGCCGGGACAGGGGGCGATTCACCCCTCCACTTT.

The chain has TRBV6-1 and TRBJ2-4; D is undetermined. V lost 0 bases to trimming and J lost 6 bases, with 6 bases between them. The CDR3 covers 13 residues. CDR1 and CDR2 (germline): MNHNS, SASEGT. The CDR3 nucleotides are TGTGCCAGCAGTGAAGCGCAGGCAAACATTCAGTACTTC. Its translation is CASSEAQANIQYF.

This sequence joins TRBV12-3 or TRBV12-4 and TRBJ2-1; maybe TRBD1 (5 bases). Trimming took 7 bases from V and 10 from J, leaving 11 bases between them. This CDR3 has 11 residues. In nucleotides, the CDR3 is TGTGCCAGCACTATAGGGGCAGAGCAGTTCTTC. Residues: CASTIGAEQFF.

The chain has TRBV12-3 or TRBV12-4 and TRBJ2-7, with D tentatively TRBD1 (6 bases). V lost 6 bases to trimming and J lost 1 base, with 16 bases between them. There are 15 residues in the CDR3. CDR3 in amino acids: CASSPDRSASYEQYF. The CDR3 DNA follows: TGTGCCAGCAGCCCAGACAGGTCTGCATCCTACGAGCAGTACTTC.

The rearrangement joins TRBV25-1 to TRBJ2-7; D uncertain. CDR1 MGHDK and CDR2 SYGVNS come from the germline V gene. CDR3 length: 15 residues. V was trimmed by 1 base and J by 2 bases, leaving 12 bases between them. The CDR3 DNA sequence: TGTGCCAGCAGTGAATCCGGCTCGGCCGCCTACGAGCAGTACTTC. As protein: CASSESGSAAYEQYF.

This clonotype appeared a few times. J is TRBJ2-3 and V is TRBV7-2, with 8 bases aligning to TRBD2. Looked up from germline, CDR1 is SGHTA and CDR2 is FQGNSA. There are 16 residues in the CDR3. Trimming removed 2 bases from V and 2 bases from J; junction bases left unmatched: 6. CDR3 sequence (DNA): TGTGCCAGCAGCTTACAGAGCGGGGGAGTCACAGATACGCAGTATTTT. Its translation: CASSLQSGGVTDTQYF.

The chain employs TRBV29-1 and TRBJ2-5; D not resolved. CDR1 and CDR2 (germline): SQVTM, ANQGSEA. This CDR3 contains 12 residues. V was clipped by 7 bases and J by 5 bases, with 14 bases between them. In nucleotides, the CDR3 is TGCAGCGGATACCTTCTAGGGGAGACCCAGTACTTC. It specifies CSGYLLGETQYF.

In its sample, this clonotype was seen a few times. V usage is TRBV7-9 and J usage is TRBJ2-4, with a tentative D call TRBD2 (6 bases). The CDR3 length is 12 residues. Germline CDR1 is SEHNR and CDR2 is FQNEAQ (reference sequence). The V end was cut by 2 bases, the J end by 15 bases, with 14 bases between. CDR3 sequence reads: CASSLSGPHWYF. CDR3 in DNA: TGTGCCAGCAGCTTAAGCGGGCCACACTGGTACTTC.

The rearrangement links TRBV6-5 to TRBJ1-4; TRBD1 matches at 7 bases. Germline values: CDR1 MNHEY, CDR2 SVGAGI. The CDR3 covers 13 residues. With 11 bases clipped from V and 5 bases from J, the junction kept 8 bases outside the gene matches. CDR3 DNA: TGTGCCTCCAGGGCACAGGGGAATGAAAAACTGTTTTTT. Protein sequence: CASRAQGNEKLFF.

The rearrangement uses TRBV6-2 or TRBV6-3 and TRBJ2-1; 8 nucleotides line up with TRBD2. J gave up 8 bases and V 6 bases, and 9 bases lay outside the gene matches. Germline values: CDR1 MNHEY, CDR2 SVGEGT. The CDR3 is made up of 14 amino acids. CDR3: CASRQRGGMDEQFF. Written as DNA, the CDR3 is TGTGCCAGCAGACAACGGGGGGGCATGGATGAGCAGTTCTTC.

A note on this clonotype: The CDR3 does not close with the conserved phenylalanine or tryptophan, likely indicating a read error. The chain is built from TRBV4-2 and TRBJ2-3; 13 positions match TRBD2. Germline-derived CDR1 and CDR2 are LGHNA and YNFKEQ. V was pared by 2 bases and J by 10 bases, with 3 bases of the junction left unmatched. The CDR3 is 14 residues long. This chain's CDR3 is CASSQPGLAGPQYL. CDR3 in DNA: TGTGCCAGCAGCCAACCGGGACTAGCGGGGCCGCAGTATCTT.

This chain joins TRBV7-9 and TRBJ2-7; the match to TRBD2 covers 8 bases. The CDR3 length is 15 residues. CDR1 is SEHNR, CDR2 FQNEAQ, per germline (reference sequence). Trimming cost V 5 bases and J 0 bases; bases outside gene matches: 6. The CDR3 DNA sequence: TGTGCCAGCAGCCCGCCGGGACTAGACTCCTACGAGCAGTACTTC. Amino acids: CASSPPGLDSYEQYF.

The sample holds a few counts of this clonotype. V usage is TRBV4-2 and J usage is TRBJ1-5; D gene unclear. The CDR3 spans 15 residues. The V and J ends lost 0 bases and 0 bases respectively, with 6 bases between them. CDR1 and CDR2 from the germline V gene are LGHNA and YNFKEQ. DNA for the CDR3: TGTGCCAGCAGCCAAGATACCTCTAGCAATCAGCCCCAGCATTTT. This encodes CASSQDTSSNQPQHF.

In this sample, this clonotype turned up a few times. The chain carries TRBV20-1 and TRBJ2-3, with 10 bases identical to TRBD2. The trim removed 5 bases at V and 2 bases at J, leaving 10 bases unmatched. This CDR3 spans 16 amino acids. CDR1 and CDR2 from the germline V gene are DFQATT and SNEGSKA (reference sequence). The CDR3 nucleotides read TGCAGTGCTCCGAGATATGGACTAGCGGTCACAGATACGCAGTATTTT. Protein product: CSAPRYGLAVTDTQYF.

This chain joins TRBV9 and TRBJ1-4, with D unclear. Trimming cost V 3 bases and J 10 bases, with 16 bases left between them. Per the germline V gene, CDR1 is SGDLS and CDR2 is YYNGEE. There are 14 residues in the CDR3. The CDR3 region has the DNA TGTGCCAGCAGCGGTGGCCCCGGTGGTAGAAAACTGTTTTTT. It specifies CASSGGPGGRKLFF.

The CDR3 protein is CASSSGQGDEQFF. The CDR3 bases are TGTGCCAGCAGCTCGGGACAGGGTGATGAGCAGTTCTTC. The chain joins TRBV7-3 to TRBJ2-1; 9 bases are a match to TRBD1. Germline lookup yields CDR1 SGHTA and CDR2 FQGTGA. V was pared by 4 bases and J by 8 bases, with 3 bases of the junction left unmatched. The CDR3 has 13 amino acids.